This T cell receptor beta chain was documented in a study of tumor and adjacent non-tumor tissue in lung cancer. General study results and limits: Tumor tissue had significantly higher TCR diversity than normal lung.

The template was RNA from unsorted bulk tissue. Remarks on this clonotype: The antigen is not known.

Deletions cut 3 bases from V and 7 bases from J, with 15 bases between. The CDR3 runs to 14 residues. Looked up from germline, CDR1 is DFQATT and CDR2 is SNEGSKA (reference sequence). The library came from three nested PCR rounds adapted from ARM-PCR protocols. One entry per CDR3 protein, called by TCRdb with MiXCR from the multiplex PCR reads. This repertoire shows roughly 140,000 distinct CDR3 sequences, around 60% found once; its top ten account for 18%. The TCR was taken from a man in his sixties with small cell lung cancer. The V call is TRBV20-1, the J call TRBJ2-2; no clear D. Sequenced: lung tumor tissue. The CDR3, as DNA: TGCAGTGCTAGGGATGCGAGGAGCATCGGGGAGCTGTTTTTT. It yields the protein CSARDARSIGELFF.